This is a list of T cell receptor beta chains from one sample in a study of regulatory T cells in long-lasting Graves disease. TCRdb passed the multiplex PCR reads through MiXCR, listing each CDR3 protein once. The sample shows about 210,000 distinct CDR3 sequences, roughly 19% of them seen only once. These same records also appear under a second study, on T cells in Graves' hyperthyroidism and ophthalmopathy.

This material consisted of peripheral blood mononuclear cells (PBMCs), taken at new diagnosis, from a patient treated with antithyroid drugs. These receptors came from a woman in her 30s with Graves disease. CDR3s include the opening cysteine and the closing phenylalanine or tryptophan. A D gene is named only where the DNA matches it firmly. Size values are once, few and many counts, or a class for expanded clones, and some rows have none.

V gene	clone size	J gene	D gene	CDR3 DNA	CDR3 protein
TRBV28	many	TRBJ1-1	NA	TGTGCCAGCAGTTTGCCAGGGTCAGAGACTGAAGCTTTCTTT	CASSLPGSETEAFF
TRBV2	NA	TRBJ2-5	TRBD2	TGTGCCAGCAGTGAAGGACTAGCGGGGGTTAAAGTATTGGAGACCCAGTACTTC	CASSEGLAGVKVLETQYF
TRBV9	many	TRBJ2-3	TRBD2	TGTGCCAGCAGCCCTAGCGGGAGGGCAGATACGCAGTATTTT	CASSPSGRADTQYF
TRBV20-1	many	TRBJ2-2	NA	TGCAGTGTCCCGGACTTCCAGAACACCGGGGAGCTGTTTTTT	CSVPDFQNTGELFF
TRBV7-2	few	TRBJ2-1	NA	TGTGCCAGCATCCCCCTGGGCTCCTACAATGAGCAGTTCTTC	CASIPLGSYNEQFF
TRBV29-1	many	TRBJ1-4	NA	TGCGCGTTTGGGGACACCTGGGAAAAACTGTTTTTT	CAFGDTWEKLFF
TRBV28	many	TRBJ2-2	NA	TGTGCCAGCAGTTTGCCAGAGTTTCGCGGGGCCAACACCGGGGAGCTGTTTTTT	CASSLPEFRGANTGELFF
TRBV7-9	many	TRBJ1-1	NA	TGTGCCAGCACCGCCATGAACACTGAAGCTTTCTTT	CASTAMNTEAFF
TRBV18	many	TRBJ1-1	TRBD1	TGTGCCAGCTCGCACAGGGGGGAGAACACTGAAGCTTTCTTT	CASSHRGENTEAFF
TRBV29-1	many	TRBJ2-5	NA	TGCAGCGTTCGAAGGAGGGCAGGGGGGCCCCAAGAGACCCAGTACTTC	CSVRRRAGGPQETQYF
TRBV4-1	many	TRBJ1-2	NA	TGCGCCAGCAGCCAAGTTGACATGGGGTTAGCTAACTATGGCTACACCTTC	CASSQVDMGLANYGYTF
TRBV30	many	TRBJ1-6	TRBD1	TGTGCCTGGAAAACAGGGGATTCACCCCTCCACTTT	CAWKTGDSPLHF
TRBV9	many	TRBJ2-5	TRBD1	TGTGCCAGCAGCGTAGCGGCAGGGGGCCAAGAGACCCAGTACTTC	CASSVAAGGQETQYF
TRBV20-1	many	TRBJ1-1	NA	TGCAGTGCTAGAGGCTCGGGGTTGTCGCATACTGAAGCTTTCTTT	CSARGSGLSHTEAFF
TRBV20-1	many	TRBJ2-6	NA	TGCAGTGCTATACTGTTGGGCGCCCTCTCTGGGGCCAACGTCCTGACTTTC	CSAILLGALSGANVLTF
TRBV5-1	many	TRBJ2-1	NA	TGCGCCAGCAAATCCCGCGGGGAGGGGGATGAGCAGTTCTTC	CASKSRGEGDEQFF
TRBV4-1	many	TRBJ2-4	NA	TGCGCCAGCAGTCCGCACGAAAACATTCAGTACTTC	CASSPHENIQYF
TRBV28	many	TRBJ2-1	NA	TGTGCCAGCATTCCCAGGGGGGATTACAATGAGCAGTTCTTC	CASIPRGDYNEQFF
TRBV5-5	many	TRBJ2-7	NA	TGTGCCAGCAGCTCGGATCCACAGGGCAAAGAGCAGTACTTC	CASSSDPQGKEQYF
TRBV30	many	TRBJ1-4	NA	TGTGCCTGGAGTGTAGCGGGGGTGGGTGAAAAACTGTTTTTT	CAWSVAGVGEKLFF
TRBV29-1	many	TRBJ2-3	NA	TGCAGCGTTGGACAGAGCACAGATACGCAGTATTTT	CSVGQSTDTQYF
TRBV7-2	NA	TRBJ2-1	NA	TGTGCCAGCAGCTTAGTGGCTAGCAGCCATACCGAGCAGTTCTTC	CASSLVASSHTEQFF
TRBV19	many	TRBJ2-7	NA	TGTGCCAGTAGTGTCCGGGACGCCGCCTCCTACGAGCAGTACTTC	CASSVRDAASYEQYF
TRBV28	many	TRBJ1-2	NA	TGTGCCAGCAGCCCGTTGGGACTCATCTATGGCTACACCTTC	CASSPLGLIYGYTF
TRBV11-2	many	TRBJ1-6	NA	TGTGCCAGCAGCTTAGGCCGCGGGCGACGGTCACCCCTCCACTTT	CASSLGRGRRSPLHF
TRBV28	many	TRBJ2-3	NA	TGTGCCAGCAGTTTCTTTGCGGATACGCAGTATTTT	CASSFFADTQYF
TRBV3-1	many	TRBJ2-3	TRBD2	TGTGCCAGCAGCCAGGGGACTAGCGATTCAGATACGCAGTATTTT	CASSQGTSDSDTQYF
TRBV6-1	many	TRBJ1-6	TRBD1	TGTGCCAGCAGCCAAGGGGCAGGGGGCGAAGGGTCACCCCTCCACTTT	CASSQGAGGEGSPLHF
TRBV27	many	TRBJ1-1	TRBD1	TGTGCCAGCAGCCGCCGGACAGGGTTAGGGAACACTGAAGCTTTCTTT	CASSRRTGLGNTEAFF
TRBV19	many	TRBJ1-2	NA	TGTGCCAGTAGTATGGCCCCTTACTATGGCTACACCTTC	CASSMAPYYGYTF
TRBV28	many	TRBJ1-5	NA	TGTGCCAGCAGTTCCGGGACATATCAGCCCCAGCATTTT	CASSSGTYQPQHF
TRBV27	many	TRBJ1-5	NA	TGTGCCAGCAGAGTCCGGGACTCTGGTCAGCCCCAGCATTTT	CASRVRDSGQPQHF
TRBV5-6	many	TRBJ1-2	NA	TGTGCCAGCAGCTTGGCAGCTCACTATGGCTACACCTTC	CASSLAAHYGYTF
TRBV29-1	few	TRBJ1-3	NA	TGCAGCGTTGATGACCCAGGGAGCCCTGGAAACACCATATATTTT	CSVDDPGSPGNTIYF
TRBV5-6	few	TRBJ2-6	TRBD1	TGTGCCAGCAGCTTGGACAGGGGGGACCCTGGGGCCAACGTCCTGACTTTC	CASSLDRGDPGANVLTF
TRBV11-2	NA	TRBJ2-1	TRBD1	TGTGCCAGCAGCCGTACCGGGACAGGGGGCTACAATGAGCAGTTCTTC	CASSRTGTGGYNEQFF
TRBV20-1	few	TRBJ2-7	NA	TGCAGTGCAACCCAGAGTTACGAGCAGTACTTC	CSATQSYEQYF
TRBV20-1	NA	TRBJ2-7	TRBD2	TGCAGTGCAGGCCGGCGAGCGGGAGCCTACGAGCAGTACTTC	CSAGRRAGAYEQYF
TRBV19	many	TRBJ2-3	NA	TGTGCCAGTAGCCAAGGACTCCAGACGCAGTATTTT	CASSQGLQTQYF
TRBV4-1	few	TRBJ1-6	NA	TGCGCCAGCAGCCAGTTGGGATTTAATTCACCCCTCCACTTT	CASSQLGFNSPLHF
TRBV20-1	NA	TRBJ2-5	TRBD2	TGCAGTGCCACCCGACTAGCGGGGGGGGGACTAGGAGAGACCCAGTACTTC	CSATRLAGGGLGETQYF